This T cell receptor (beta chain) was recorded in a study of metastatic and nonmetastatic thyroid tumors. General study results and limits: The study reportedly found significantly higher TCR beta diversity in malignant thyroid tumors than benign nodules, in blood and tumor.

Thyroid surgery took place with no prior treatment in any patient. Per the original data handling: Clinicopathological groups supplied CDR3 differences that were used to build a distant-metastasis classifier for papillary thyroid cancer. TCRdb reanalyzed the PCR reads with MiXCR. The V and J calls reflect TCRdb's pipeline rather than the authors' work. The table records 25,000 or so clones, around 15% of them present only once. Turning to this clone: The antigen is undetermined.

CDR3 size: 17 residues. V gave up 0 bases and J gave up 6 bases; unmatched junction bases: 10. Germline assignment: CDR1 SGHAT and CDR2 FQDESV (reference sequence). The chain links TRBV11-1 to TRBJ2-3, with 9 bases identical to TRBD2. This clonotype originated in a male donor with papillary thyroid cancer or a benign thyroid nodule (not recorded which). Some clones in this sample may be carry-over from other donors' samples. The source material was blood. As DNA, the CDR3 is TGTGCCAGCAGCTTAGCGCGCGCGGGAGGGCACGGGGATACGCAGTATTTT. Its translation: CASSLARAGGHGDTQYF. Supplemented by reference TRBV11-1 and TRBJ2-3, the full variable domain reads EAEVAQSPRYKITEKSQAVAFWCDPISGHATLYWYRQILGQGPELLVQFQDESVVDDSQLPKDRFSAERLKGVDSTLKIQPAELGDSAMYLCASSLARAGGHGDTQYFGPGTRLTVL.